The 10 T cell receptor beta chains below all came from one sample that was sequenced in a study of Ad26.COV2.S vaccination and SARS-CoV-2 variants. The method was immunoSEQ multiplex PCR; TCRdb's version includes in-frame clones alone and lacks a portion of them. The sample shows some 480,000 clones, approximately 90% of them seen only once. The treatment: roughly 18 received Ad26.COV2.S at low or high dose, single or two shots; roughly five received placebo; per-sample allocation not given. Each sample was drawn 63 days after the first injection (of vaccine or placebo). This sample comprised peripheral blood, obtained in a trial of Ad26.COV2.S vaccine versus placebo. The receptors were sampled from a person between 18 and 65 years old who received the Ad26.COV2.S COVID-19 vaccine or a placebo.

V usage is TRBV6-2 or TRBV6-3 and J usage is TRBJ1-1; D uncertain. V gave up 7 bases and J gave up 2 bases, with 14 bases separating them. The CDR3 runs 14 residues. Germline-derived CDR1 and CDR2 are MNHEY and SVGEGT. In DNA form, the CDR3 reads TGTGCCAGCATCCCTCCGGGCTCAAACACTGAAGCTTTCTTT. It yields the protein CASIPPGSNTEAFF.

The chain carries TRBV19 and TRBJ2-3; 7 nucleotides match TRBD2. CDR1 and CDR2 (germline): LNHDA, SQIVND (reference sequence). V dropped 3 bases and J dropped 0; count of bases not matched to a gene: 12. The CDR3 extends over 18 amino acids. CDR3: CASSMGLAEPTSTDTQYF. The DNA of the CDR3 is TGTGCCAGTAGTATGGGCCTAGCGGAGCCAACTAGCACAGATACGCAGTATTTT. Combining the CDR3 with reference TRBV19 and TRBJ2-3 gives the whole variable domain DGGITQSPKYLFRKEGQNVTLSCEQNLNHDAMYWYRQDPGQGLRLIYYSQIVNDFQKGDIAEGYSVSREKKESFPLTVTSAQKNPTAFYLCASSMGLAEPTSTDTQYFGPGTRLTVL.

The chain has TRBV19 and TRBJ2-7, with 9 bases lining up with TRBD2. The germline CDR1 and CDR2 sequences are LNHDA and SQIVND (reference sequence). This CDR3 is built from 15 residues. Trimming at V came to 7 bases and at J to 2 bases, leaving 9 bases not matched to a gene. CDR3 region: CASKVDAGGTYEQYF. Written as DNA, the CDR3 is TGTGCCAGTAAGGTTGATGCGGGGGGGACCTACGAGCAGTACTTC.

The chain combines TRBV7-9 with TRBJ2-1, with D tentatively TRBD2 (5 bases). The CDR3 is 13 amino acids. Trimming removed 1 base at V and 8 bases at J, with 9 bases between. CDR1 is SEHNR and CDR2 is FQNEAQ in the germline V gene (reference sequence). CDR3 DNA sequence: TGTGCCAGCAGCTTAGAGGTAGCGTATGAGCAGTTCTTC. Its protein is CASSLEVAYEQFF.

This clone was found once. This rearrangement joins TRBV5-1 to TRBJ2-6; D is perhaps TRBD1 or TRBD2 (5 bases each). Between the trimmed V and J ends, which lost 0 bases and 4 bases, there was a span of 8 bases. This CDR3 spans 15 amino acids. Germline V gene lookup returns CDR1 SGHRS and CDR2 YFSETQ. This chain's CDR3 is CASSLVGDGANVLTF. As DNA, the CDR3 is TGCGCCAGCAGCTTGGTTGGGGACGGGGCCAACGTCCTGACTTTC.

The J gene is TRBJ2-1, the V gene TRBV6-5; D is unresolved. Germline CDR1 reads MNHEY; CDR2 reads SVGAGI. The CDR3 totals 15 residues. The V end lost 6 bases, the J end lost 5 bases, and 17 bases lay between the germline ends. The CDR3 coding sequence is TGTGCCAGCAGCCTCCTCGGCGGAACGAACAATGAGCAGTTCTTC. This gives the protein CASSLLGGTNNEQFF.

The rearrangement joins TRBV12-3 or TRBV12-4 to TRBJ1-1; TRBD1 might be the D (5 bases). Trimming pared 7 bases from V and 11 bases from J, leaving 20 bases between. The CDR3 consists of 13 residues. The CDR3 DNA is TGTGCCAGCAATATAGGAGGGGCGAAAGTGGCTTTCTTT. Its protein is CASNIGGAKVAFF.

This clone was seen a handful of times. The chain couples TRBV4-1 to TRBJ1-1; 7 bases are shared with TRBD1. The trim removed 5 bases at V and 1 base at J, leaving 4 bases unmatched. The germline gives CDR1 MGHRA, CDR2 YSYEKL. The CDR3 extends over 14 amino acids. The CDR3 DNA follows: TGCGCCAGCAGCTTCAGACAGGGGAACACTGAAGCTTTCTTT. Translation: CASSFRQGNTEAFF.

The chain carries TRBV19 and TRBJ1-4; D not certain. CDR1 and CDR2 (germline): LNHDA, SQIVND (reference sequence). The CDR3 extends over 14 amino acids. V lost 2 bases to trimming and J lost 0 bases, with 4 bases between them. The CDR3 sequence: CASSITATNEKLFF. CDR3 nucleotides: TGTGCCAGTAGTATAACAGCAACTAATGAAAAACTGTTTTTT.

CDR3 sequence: CASSQGQGYTEAFF. DNA of the CDR3: TGCGCCAGCAGCCAGGGACAGGGGTACACTGAAGCTTTCTTT. The rearrangement uses TRBV4-3 and TRBJ1-1, with TRBD1 matching 10 bases. J gave up 3 bases and V 3 bases, and 1 base lay outside the gene matches. The CDR3 spans 14 residues. In germline, CDR1 is LGHNA, CDR2 YSLEER.